This T cell receptor beta chain was profiled in a study of siplizumab effects on memory and regulatory T cells. Findings and caveats of the study: Confirmation that proliferating Tregs from siplizumab cultures had suppressive function was not obtained. The study found that mappable alloreactive CD4+ clones averaged 68.8% Treg-derived with siplizumab and about 26% in controls. Significant reduction of alloreactive sequences traceable to unstimulated CD4+ memory cells was observed with siplizumab.

The CDR3 loop spans 12 amino acids. Germline V gene data show CDR1 as SGHNT and CDR2 as YYREEE (reference sequence). Trimming left V 5 bases short and J 7 bases short, with 13 bases between. As regards this clone: Its matching antigen is unknown.

The study assayed roughly 91,000 TCR templates per sample. Produced via immunoSEQ multiplex PCR; TCRdb's table is partial and in-frame only. In the table there are approximately 58,000 clones, approximately 95% of which are singletons. The sequence came from a human donor in good health. Sequencing was done on a sample of CD8+ T cells sorted from blood. V gene TRBV5-4 combines with J gene TRBJ2-7, with D unclear. The CDR3 is CASRAQDLEQYF. The CDR3 region has the DNA TGTGCCAGCAGGGCCCAGGATTTGGAGCAGTACTTC.